These T cell receptor beta chains were read from a single sample in a study of blood T cell repertoires in COVID-19. Clones were read by immunoSEQ multiplex PCR, and TCRdb kept only the in-frame ones, dropping some. The table has about 74,000 clones, around 88% seen once. Sequencing input: peripheral blood. The receptors derive from a woman of 80 years or more with active or convalescent COVID-19. Both conserved end residues are part of each CDR3. Only part of the rows carry a size: once, few, many, or a class if the clone is expanded.

>TRBJ2-1|15|TRBV7-2|once
CASSPSTSIYNEQFF
>TRBJ2-7|15|TRBV5-1|.
CASSLASGSTYEQYF
>TRBJ2-4|13|TRBV3-1/TRBV3-2|.
CASSQDLSNIQYF
>TRBJ1-1|14|TRBV11-2|.
CASSLVQGVAEAFF
>TRBJ2-7|13|TRBV5-6|.
CASSTWTAYEQYF
>TRBJ1-2|12|TRBV20-1|.
CSASSQGRSYTF
>TRBJ1-2|16|TRBV15|.
CATSIEGGKANYGYTF
>TRBJ2-1|15|TRBV7-3|.
CASSSSGRAYNEQFF
>TRBJ1-6|16|TRBV7-9|.
CASSLVVGTGNSPLHF
>TRBJ2-5|11|TRBV29-1|once
CSVAGSETQYF
>TRBJ2-7|15|TRBV5-6|few
CASSSWGRGSYEQYF
>TRBJ1-2|13|TRBV27|.
CASRNTGTDGYTF
>TRBJ2-2|14|TRBV5-1|.
CASSLDGGSGELFF
>TRBJ2-2|14|TRBV7-9|.
CASSLVGGYGELFF
>TRBJ1-1|14|TRBV2|.
CASSPGQGYTEAFF
>TRBJ2-1|17|TRBV9|.
CASSAPRGQGVYNEQFF
>TRBJ2-7|14|TRBV5-1|.
CASSVGNPSYEQYF
>TRBJ2-1|15|TRBV6-6|.
CASSYSGTSGNEQFF
>TRBJ2-7|17|TRBV4-3|once
CASSQDGELGEVREQYF
>TRBJ2-3|13|TRBV29-1|.
CSVLTGGVDTQYF
>TRBJ1-6|13|TRBV5-1|.
CASSLVADSPLHF
>TRBJ1-4|15|TRBV2|once
CASGVGPGTNEKLFF
>TRBJ2-3|14|TRBV2|few
CASIGTGILHTQYF
>TRBJ1-1|14|TRBV5-6|.
CASSFGTLNTEAFF
>TRBJ2-4|14|TRBV21-1|.
CASSKPLAKNIQYF
>TRBJ1-1|15|TRBV19|few
CATQNRDTANTEAFF
>TRBJ2-1|15|TRBV7-2|.
CASSGEGVSYNEQFF
>TRBJ2-7|15|TRBV4-1|.
CASSQVRDFSYEQYF
>TRBJ2-7|15|TRBV6-2/TRBV6-3|.
CASSYSWTGGTEQYF
>TRBJ2-2|16|TRBV3-1/TRBV3-2|.
CASSQEVYYNTGELFF
>TRBJ1-5|13|TRBV7-6|.
CASSATDRYPQHF
>TRBJ1-5|15|TRBV5-8|few
CASSLVISGNQPQHF
>TRBJ1-2|13|TRBV5-1|.
CASSLVSNYGYTF
>TRBJ1-6|14|TRBV7-9|few
CASSFNRVEAPLHF
>TRBJ1-5|13|TRBV2|.
CASIRDSNQPQHF
>TRBJ1-2|17|TRBV7-2|.
CASSRAGQGTTNYGYTF
>TRBJ2-1|15|TRBV7-2|.
CASSATSGGAYEQFF
>TRBJ1-3|14|TRBV5-1|.
CASSSDNSGNTIYF
>TRBJ1-1|15|TRBV25-1|.
CASSVPGTGLTEAFF
>TRBJ2-5|12|TRBV11-2|.
CASSLAGETQYF
>TRBJ1-2|13|TRBV18|.
CASSPGQPNGYTF
>TRBJ2-7|15|TRBV5-8|.
CASSATGLESYEQYF
>TRBJ1-3|18|TRBV4-1|.
CASSQDPRGAVSGNTIYF
>TRBJ2-3|13|TRBV27|.
CASSLEGSLAQYF
>TRBJ2-7|14|TRBV6-1|.
CASSEEGHSYEQYF